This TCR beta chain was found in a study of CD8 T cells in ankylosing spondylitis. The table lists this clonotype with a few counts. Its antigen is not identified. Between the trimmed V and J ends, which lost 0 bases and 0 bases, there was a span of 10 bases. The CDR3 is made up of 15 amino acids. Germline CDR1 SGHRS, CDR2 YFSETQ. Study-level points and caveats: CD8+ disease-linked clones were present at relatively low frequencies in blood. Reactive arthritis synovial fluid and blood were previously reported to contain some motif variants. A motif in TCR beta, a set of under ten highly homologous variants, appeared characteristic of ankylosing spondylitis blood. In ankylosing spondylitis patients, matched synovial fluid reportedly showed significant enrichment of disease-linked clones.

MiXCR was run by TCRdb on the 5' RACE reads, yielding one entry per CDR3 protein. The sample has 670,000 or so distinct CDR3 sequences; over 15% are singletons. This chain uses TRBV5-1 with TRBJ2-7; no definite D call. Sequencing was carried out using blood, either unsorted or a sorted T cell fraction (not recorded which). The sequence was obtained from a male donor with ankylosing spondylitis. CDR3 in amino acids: CASSLAEVFSYEQYF. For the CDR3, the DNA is TGCGCCAGCAGCTTGGCCGAGGTTTTCTCCTACGAGCAGTACTTC. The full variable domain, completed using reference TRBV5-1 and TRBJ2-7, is KAGVTQTPRYLIKTRGQQVTLSCSPISGHRSVSWYQQTPGQGLQFLFEYFSETQRNKGNFPGRFSGRQFSNSRSEMNVSTLELGDSALYLCASSLAEVFSYEQYFGPGTRLTVT.